The 16 T cell receptor beta chains below come from one sample, sequenced in a study of T-cell reconstitution after alpha-beta-depleted transplantation in children. Preparation of the TCRbeta library involved a method that used unique molecular identifiers. A single record per CDR3 protein comes from TCRdb applying MiXCR to the PCR reads. The sample yields 170,000 or so distinct CDR3 sequences, about 6.4% seen once. The starting material was PBMCs from the stem cell graft donor, obtained from the stem cell graft. The receptor source for this set is a human donor who donated a stem cell graft to a child with Wiskott-Aldrich syndrome.

The sample holds many counts of this clonotype. V gene TRBV20-1 combines with J gene TRBJ2-5; D is perhaps TRBD2 (6 bases). V was clipped by 5 bases and J by 1 base, with 8 bases between them. This CDR3 spans 12 amino acids. Germline V lookup: CDR1 DFQATT, CDR2 SNEGSKA (reference sequence). The CDR3 DNA is TGCAGTGCTCGGACTATCCAAGAGACCCAGTACTTC. It translates to CSARTIQETQYF.

The table lists this clonotype with many counts. The chain recombines TRBV12-3 or TRBV12-4 with TRBJ1-4; D is ambiguous. Trimming shortened V by 6 bases and J by 0 bases, and 11 bases separated the two germline ends. The length of the CDR3 is 15 residues. The CDR3 sequence is CASRFKLATNEKLFF. CDR3 DNA: TGTGCCAGCAGATTCAAATTAGCAACTAATGAAAAACTGTTTTTT.

The chain links TRBV28 to TRBJ1-2; possible D gene TRBD1, 6 bases. Trimming removed 6 bases from V and 0 bases from J, with 20 bases in between. There are 17 residues in the CDR3. The germline V gene has CDR1 MDHEN and CDR2 SYDVKM. This chain's CDR3 is CASSTPLTGEANYGYTF. The CDR3 nucleotides are TGTGCCAGCAGCACCCCCCTGACAGGAGAAGCTAACTATGGCTACACCTTC.

This clonotype appeared a few times. DNA of the CDR3: TGCGCCAGCAGCTTGAGACTAGCGGGGGGCCACGCCGAATCTTACAATGAGCAGTTCTTC. Protein sequence: CASSLRLAGGHAESYNEQFF. The rearrangement uses TRBV5-1 and TRBJ2-1, with TRBD2 matching over 13 bases. CDR3 length equals 20 residues. The V gene's germline CDR1 is SGHRS and CDR2 YFSETQ. Trimming cost V 1 base and J 4 bases; bases outside gene matches: 14.

V gene TRBV3-1 combines with J gene TRBJ2-1; D is unresolved. The V end lost 0 bases, the J end lost 2 bases, and 11 bases lay between the germline ends. CDR1 is LGHDT and CDR2 is YNNKEL in the germline V gene (reference sequence). CDR3 length equals 16 residues. CDR3 nucleotides: TGTGCCAGCAGCCAAGATTCTGGGCCCCCCTACAATGAGCAGTTCTTC. Translated: CASSQDSGPPYNEQFF.

The chain joins TRBV12-3 or TRBV12-4 to TRBJ2-1; 7 bases match TRBD1. The CDR3 is 13 residues long. J gave up 5 bases and V 6 bases, and 4 bases lay outside the gene matches. CDR3 bases: TGTGCCAGCAGGGCGACAGGGAACAATGAGCAGTTCTTC. Amino acids: CASRATGNNEQFF.

This clonotype was recorded at least ten times. The chain joins TRBV27 to TRBJ2-5; 14 bases are shared with TRBD2. In germline, CDR1 is MNHEY, CDR2 SMNVEV (reference sequence). The CDR3 runs 19 residues. The V segment lost 3 bases and the J segment 2 bases; nucleotides outside the gene matches: 11. CDR3 protein: CASSFRDKGLAGEQETQYF. For the CDR3, the DNA is TGTGCCAGCAGTTTCCGGGACAAGGGACTAGCGGGAGAGCAAGAGACCCAGTACTTC.

This chain joins TRBV2 and TRBJ2-2; D is possibly TRBD1 (6 bases). V was trimmed by 7 bases and J by 1 base, leaving 10 bases between them. The CDR3 sequence is 14 residues long. The germline gives CDR1 SNHLY, CDR2 FYNNEI. Written as DNA, the CDR3 is TGTGCCAGCAAGCGGACAGAGAACACCGGGGAGCTGTTTTTT. It specifies CASKRTENTGELFF.

Ten or more counts support this clonotype. The V gene is TRBV20-1, the J gene TRBJ2-7; the match to TRBD2 covers 11 bases. This CDR3 is built from 14 residues. The trim removed 6 bases at V and 6 bases at J, leaving 10 bases unmatched. Germline V gene data show CDR1 as DFQATT and CDR2 as SNEGSKA (reference sequence). The CDR3 coding sequence is TGCAGTGCCACACCCGGACTAGCGGGTTTCGAGCAGTACTTC. Translating gives CSATPGLAGFEQYF.

This clonotype was counted many times. The chain is built from TRBV27 and TRBJ1-5; D gene uncertain. The CDR3 runs 12 residues. V lost 5 bases and J 7 bases, leaving 9 bases between the germline ends. Germline V gene data show CDR1 as MNHEY and CDR2 as SMNVEV (reference sequence). CDR3 DNA: TGTGCCAGCAGTGGGGTTGGCCAGCCCCAGCATTTT. Protein: CASSGVGQPQHF.

This clonotype was observed many times. J is TRBJ1-2 and V is TRBV27; 7 nucleotides agree with TRBD1. V lost 5 bases to trimming and J lost 5 bases; unmatched junction nucleotides: 11. This CDR3 has 15 residues. The V gene's germline CDR1 is MNHEY and CDR2 SMNVEV (reference sequence). The CDR3 spells CASSHPPGQSYGYTF. The DNA of the CDR3 is TGTGCCAGCAGTCACCCACCGGGACAGAGTTATGGCTACACCTTC.

This clonotype has ten or more counts. This chain uses TRBV12-3 or TRBV12-4 with TRBJ1-5; TRBD1 agrees at 12 bases. With V trimmed by 2 bases and J by 11 bases, 10 bases remained unmatched. The CDR3 runs to 16 residues. The CDR3 loop reads CASSLMGQGATGAQHF. CDR3 nucleotides: TGTGCCAGCAGTTTAATGGGACAGGGGGCGACAGGGGCCCAGCATTTT.

In this sample, this clonotype turned up many times. It is likely a read error, because the conserved phenylalanine at the end of the CDR3 is missing. The DNA is left out, because the CDR3 cannot be placed on it with certainty; the CDR3 is given as TCRdb lists it. This chain links TRBV7-2 with TRBJ2-1; whether TRBD2, the table's D call, matches the DNA was not checked. Inclusive of both ends, the CDR3 amounts to 15 amino acids. Germline CDR1 reads SGHTA; CDR2 reads FQGNSA. CDR3: CASSLGTSGALGLGL.

The chain couples TRBV5-1 to TRBJ2-1; possibly TRBD1 for D (5 bases). The length of the CDR3 is 15 residues. Trimming shortened V by 4 bases and J by 7 bases, and 18 bases separated the two germline ends. The germline V gene has CDR1 SGHRS and CDR2 YFSETQ. The DNA for the CDR3 is TGCGCCAGCAGCAGCGACAGCCTGGGCAGGAATGAGCAGTTCTTC. It is translated as CASSSDSLGRNEQFF.

Ten or more counts support this clonotype. The chain is built from TRBV20-1 and TRBJ2-1; D unclear. Germline loops: CDR1 DFQATT, CDR2 SNEGSKA (reference sequence). The CDR3 consists of 12 residues. V dropped 5 bases and J dropped 8 bases, with 13 bases sitting between them. The CDR3 sequence is CSARTDKDEQFF. CDR3 nucleotides: TGCAGTGCTCGGACCGACAAGGATGAGCAGTTCTTC.

This clonotype occurred many times. The chain carries TRBV12-3 or TRBV12-4 and TRBJ1-4; 9 positions agree with TRBD1. The length of the CDR3 is 12 residues. The V and J ends lost 6 bases and 10 bases, in that order; junction bases with no gene match: 3. The CDR3 is CASSRDRVKLFF. The CDR3 nucleotides read TGTGCCAGCAGCCGGGACAGGGTAAAACTGTTTTTT.